These 5 T cell receptor beta chains were all obtained from the same sample, sequenced in a study of T cells in Graves' hyperthyroidism and ophthalmopathy. Amplification yielded TCR beta CDR3 regions, with RNA transcripts as the source. The study used the HTBI primer set for a first-round RT-PCR of the TCR CDR3. TCRdb re-analysed the multiplex PCR reads in MiXCR, keeping a single row per CDR3 protein. The sample has about 720,000 distinct CDR3 sequences, about 15% seen once; the top ten hold around 7.7%. The sequenced material came from blood. The receptor set was obtained from a man aged 18 to 30 with Graves' hyperthyroidism.

This clonotype came up a few times. The genes are TRBV27 and TRBJ2-2, with D possibly TRBD1 on 8 matching bases. With 2 bases removed from V and 7 bases from J, the gap between germline ends came to 23 bases. This CDR3 region has 18 residues. The germline V gene has CDR1 MNHEY and CDR2 SMNVEV (reference sequence). The CDR3 here is CASSLNFGQGGGGGELFF. The CDR3 nucleotides read TGTGCCAGCAGTTTAAACTTCGGACAGGGAGGGGGCGGCGGGGAGCTGTTTTTT.

This clonotype was seen many times. This sequence joins TRBV28 and TRBJ1-2; D uncertain. Germline V CDR1 and CDR2: MDHEN, SYDVKM. The CDR3 has 12 amino acids. Trimming left V 2 bases short and J 7 bases short, with 8 bases between. CDR3: CASSLSRAGYTF. CDR3 DNA sequence: TGTGCCAGCAGTTTAAGTAGGGCTGGCTACACCTTC.

This clonotype showed up many times. The chain joins TRBV11-1 to TRBJ2-7; D is possibly TRBD1 or TRBD2 (5 bases each). Looked up from germline, CDR1 is SGHAT and CDR2 is FQDESV (reference sequence). The CDR3 runs to 14 residues. Trimming removed 7 bases from V and 3 bases from J, with 16 bases in between. The CDR3 region is CASTPGPKDYEQYF. The CDR3 DNA is TGTGCCAGCACGCCGGGACCAAAAGACTACGAGCAGTACTTC.

This clonotype was found a few times. The CDR3 DNA sequence: TGTGCCAGCAGTTTAGTTGGACGACTGTTTTTT. This sequence encodes CASSLVGRLFF. The V call is TRBV28, the J call TRBJ1-4; D not resolved. The V gene's germline CDR1 is MDHEN and CDR2 SYDVKM. The CDR3 is 11 amino acids. V was pared by 2 bases and J by 13 bases, with 8 bases between.

In its sample, this clonotype was seen a few times. The chain links TRBV20-1 to TRBJ2-2; TRBD2 matches at 9 bases. The CDR3 totals 17 residues. V shed 0 bases, J shed 1 base, and the junction held 6 bases outside the gene matches. In germline, CDR1 is DFQATT, CDR2 SNEGSKA (reference sequence). CDR3 region: CSARDPTSGLNTGELFF. The CDR3 DNA sequence: TGCAGTGCTAGAGACCCGACTAGCGGACTGAACACCGGGGAGCTGTTTTTT.